The present entry profiles one T cell receptor (beta chain) with its context. V was clipped by 3 bases and J by 3 bases, with 20 bases between them. Germline V CDR1 and CDR2: KGHSH, LQKENI. The CDR3 extends over 17 amino acids. The data stem from a study of T cells in narcolepsy. Sequencing used immunoSEQ multiplex PCR; TCRdb keeps in-frame clones, though not all of them. The profile shows about 32,000 clones, roughly 80% of them singletons. The specimen sequenced was memory (CD45RA-) CD4+ T cells from blood. The TCR sequence derives from a human donor in good health. The chain links TRBV18 to TRBJ1-1; the D is unclear. The CDR3 DNA sequence: TGTGCCAGCTCACCGTCCGAGAAGGGATCCCGGGACACTGAAGCTTTCTTT. Translation gives CASSPSEKGSRDTEAFF.